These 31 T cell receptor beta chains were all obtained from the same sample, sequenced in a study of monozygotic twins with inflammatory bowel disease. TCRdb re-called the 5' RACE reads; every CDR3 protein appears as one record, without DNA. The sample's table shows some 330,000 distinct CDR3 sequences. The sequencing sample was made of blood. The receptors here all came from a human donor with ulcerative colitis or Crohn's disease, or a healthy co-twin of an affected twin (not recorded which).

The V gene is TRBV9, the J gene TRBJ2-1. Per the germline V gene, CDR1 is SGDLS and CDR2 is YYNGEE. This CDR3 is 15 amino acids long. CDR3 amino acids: CASSVVGVTYNEQFF. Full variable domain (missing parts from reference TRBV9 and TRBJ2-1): DSGVTQTPKHLITATGQRVTLRCSPRSGDLSVYWYQQSLDQGLQFLIQYYNGEERAKGNILERFSAQQFPDLHSELNLSSLELGDSALYFCASSVVGVTYNEQFFGPGTRLTVL.

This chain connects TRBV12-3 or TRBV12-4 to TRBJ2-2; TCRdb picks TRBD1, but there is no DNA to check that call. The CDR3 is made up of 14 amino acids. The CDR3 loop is CASSPGKHTGELFF.

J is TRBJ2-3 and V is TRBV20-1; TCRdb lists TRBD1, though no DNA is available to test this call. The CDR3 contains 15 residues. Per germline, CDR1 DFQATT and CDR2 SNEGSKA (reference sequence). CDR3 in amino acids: CSAQHSVGATDTQYF.

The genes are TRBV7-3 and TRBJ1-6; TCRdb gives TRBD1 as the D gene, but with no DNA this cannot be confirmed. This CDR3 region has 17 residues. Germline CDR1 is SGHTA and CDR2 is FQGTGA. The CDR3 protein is CASSLRPSPSYNSPLHF.

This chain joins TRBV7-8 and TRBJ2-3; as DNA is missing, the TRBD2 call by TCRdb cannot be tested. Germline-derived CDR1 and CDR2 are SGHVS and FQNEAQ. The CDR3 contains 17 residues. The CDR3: CASSTGTSGLATDTQYF. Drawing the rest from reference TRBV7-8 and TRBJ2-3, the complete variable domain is GAGVSQSPRYKVAKRGQDVALRCDPISGHVSLFWYQQALGQGPEFLTYFQNEAQLDKSGLPSDRFFAERPEGSVSTLKIQRTQQEDSAVYLCASSTGTSGLATDTQYFGPGTRLTVL.

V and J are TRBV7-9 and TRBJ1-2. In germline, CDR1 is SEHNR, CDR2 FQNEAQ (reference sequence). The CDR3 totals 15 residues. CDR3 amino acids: CASSLVSASDYGYTF.

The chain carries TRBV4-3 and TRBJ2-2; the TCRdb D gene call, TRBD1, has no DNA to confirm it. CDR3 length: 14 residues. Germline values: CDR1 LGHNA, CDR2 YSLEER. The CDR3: CASSQERGAGELFF.

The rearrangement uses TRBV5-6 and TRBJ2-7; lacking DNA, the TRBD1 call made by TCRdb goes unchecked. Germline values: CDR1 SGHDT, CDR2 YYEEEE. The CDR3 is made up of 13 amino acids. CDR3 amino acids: CASSYTTGTGMHF.

This CDR3 is CASSLGGTGPYEQYF. This chain uses TRBV5-1 with TRBJ2-7; TCRdb lists TRBD1, though no DNA is available to test this call. The CDR3 is 15 amino acids. Germline CDR1 SGHRS, CDR2 YFSETQ.

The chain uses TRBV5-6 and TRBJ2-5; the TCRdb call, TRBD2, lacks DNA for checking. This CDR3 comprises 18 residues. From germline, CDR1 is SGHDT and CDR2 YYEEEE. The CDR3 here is CASTPLAIGRNPRETQYF.

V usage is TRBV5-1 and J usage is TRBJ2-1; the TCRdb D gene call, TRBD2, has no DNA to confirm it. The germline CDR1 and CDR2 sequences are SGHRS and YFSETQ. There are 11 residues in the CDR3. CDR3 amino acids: CASLDSGGEFF.

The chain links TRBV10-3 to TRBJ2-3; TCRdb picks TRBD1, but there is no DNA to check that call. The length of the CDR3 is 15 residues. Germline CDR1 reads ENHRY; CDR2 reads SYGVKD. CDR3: CAISDDRASTDTQYF.

The CDR3 loop is CASRLTGELFF. The V gene is TRBV12-3 or TRBV12-4, the J gene TRBJ2-2. This CDR3 contains 11 residues.

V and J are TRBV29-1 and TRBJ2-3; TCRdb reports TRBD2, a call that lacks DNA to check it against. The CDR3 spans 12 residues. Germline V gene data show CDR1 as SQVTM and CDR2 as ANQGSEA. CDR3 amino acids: CSVALRPGTQYF.

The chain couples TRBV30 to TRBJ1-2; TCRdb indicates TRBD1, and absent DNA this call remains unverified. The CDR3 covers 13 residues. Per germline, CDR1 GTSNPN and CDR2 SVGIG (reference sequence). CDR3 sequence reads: CAWIPDRNYGYTF.

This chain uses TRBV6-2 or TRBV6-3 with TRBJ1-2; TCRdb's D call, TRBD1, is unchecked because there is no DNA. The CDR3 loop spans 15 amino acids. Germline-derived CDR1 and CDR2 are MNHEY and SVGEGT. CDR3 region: CASSSPRDANYGYTF.

The CDR3 is CASSLFGQGPRNEQFF. This rearrangement joins TRBV5-1 to TRBJ2-1; TCRdb's D gene call, TRBD1, goes unchecked for lack of DNA. Germline V gene lookup returns CDR1 SGHRS and CDR2 YFSETQ. The length of the CDR3 is 16 residues.

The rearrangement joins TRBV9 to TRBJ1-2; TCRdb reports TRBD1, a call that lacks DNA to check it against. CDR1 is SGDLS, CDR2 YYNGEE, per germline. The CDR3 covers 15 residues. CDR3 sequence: CASSPSPSLDYGYTF.

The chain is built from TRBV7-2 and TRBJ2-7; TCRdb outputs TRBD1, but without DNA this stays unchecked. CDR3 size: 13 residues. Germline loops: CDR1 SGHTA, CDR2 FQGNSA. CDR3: CASSKGTAYEQYF.

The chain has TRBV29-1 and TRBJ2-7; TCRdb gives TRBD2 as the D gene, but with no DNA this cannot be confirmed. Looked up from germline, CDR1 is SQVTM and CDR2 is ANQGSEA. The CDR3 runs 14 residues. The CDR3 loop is CSVAGTLIPYEQYF.

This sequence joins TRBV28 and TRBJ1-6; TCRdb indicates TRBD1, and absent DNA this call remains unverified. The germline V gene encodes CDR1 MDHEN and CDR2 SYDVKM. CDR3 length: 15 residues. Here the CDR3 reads CAIQQGAFYNSPLHF.

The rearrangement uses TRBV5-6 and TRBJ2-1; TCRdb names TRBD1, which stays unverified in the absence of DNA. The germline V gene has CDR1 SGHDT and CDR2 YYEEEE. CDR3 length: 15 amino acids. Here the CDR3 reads CASSLPSGGAEEQFF.

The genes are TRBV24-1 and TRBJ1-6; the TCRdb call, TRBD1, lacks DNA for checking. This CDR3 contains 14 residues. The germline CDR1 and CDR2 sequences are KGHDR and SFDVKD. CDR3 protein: CATSSTGENSPLHF.

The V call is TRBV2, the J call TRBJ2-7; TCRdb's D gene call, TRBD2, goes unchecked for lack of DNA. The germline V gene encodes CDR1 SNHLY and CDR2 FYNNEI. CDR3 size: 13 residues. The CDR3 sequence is CASSESGYGGQYF.

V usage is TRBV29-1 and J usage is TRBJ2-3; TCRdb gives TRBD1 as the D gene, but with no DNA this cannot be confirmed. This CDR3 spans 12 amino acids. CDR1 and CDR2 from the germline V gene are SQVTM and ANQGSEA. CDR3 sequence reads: CSAIRGGDTQYF.

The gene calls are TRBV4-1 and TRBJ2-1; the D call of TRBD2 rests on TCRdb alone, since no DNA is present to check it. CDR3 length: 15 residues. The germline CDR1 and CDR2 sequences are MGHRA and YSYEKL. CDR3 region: CASSQERGPHNEQFF.

The CDR3 loop reads CASSAGPLGGETQYF. The rearrangement links TRBV12-3 or TRBV12-4 to TRBJ2-5; TCRdb picks TRBD2, but there is no DNA to check that call. The CDR3 length is 15 residues.

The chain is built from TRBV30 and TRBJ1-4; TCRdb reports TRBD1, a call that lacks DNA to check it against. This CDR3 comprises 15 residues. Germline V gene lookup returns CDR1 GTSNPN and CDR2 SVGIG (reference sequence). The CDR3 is CAWNAPGVFDEKLFF.

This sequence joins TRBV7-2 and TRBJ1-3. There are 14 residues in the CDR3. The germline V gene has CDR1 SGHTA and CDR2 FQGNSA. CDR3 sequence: CASSQDYSGNTIYF.

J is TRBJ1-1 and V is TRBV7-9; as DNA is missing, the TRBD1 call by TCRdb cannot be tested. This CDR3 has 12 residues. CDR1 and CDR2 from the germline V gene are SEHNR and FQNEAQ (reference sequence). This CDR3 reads CASSLSGPGAFF.

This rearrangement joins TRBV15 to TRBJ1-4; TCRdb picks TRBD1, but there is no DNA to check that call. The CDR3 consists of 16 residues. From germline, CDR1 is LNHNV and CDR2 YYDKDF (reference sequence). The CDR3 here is CATSREGTGRREKLFF. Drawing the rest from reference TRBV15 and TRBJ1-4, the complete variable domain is DAMVIQNPRYQVTQFGKPVTLSCSQTLNHNVMYWYQQKSSQAPKLLFHYYDKDFNNEADTPDNFQSRRPNTSFCFLDIRSPGLGDTAMYLCATSREGTGRREKLFFGSGTQLSVL.